Listed below are T cell receptor beta chains from one sample, sequenced in a study of regulatory T cells in long-lasting Graves disease. One entry per CDR3 protein, called by TCRdb with MiXCR from the multiplex PCR reads. The table records about 370,000 distinct CDR3 sequences, around a sixth of them present only once. The source was peripheral blood mononuclear cells (PBMCs), collected at new diagnosis, from a patient treated with antithyroid drugs. The receptors here all came from a female donor with Graves disease. Both conserved end residues are part of each CDR3. Where a row states a size, it is once, few, many or the class of an expanded clone; other rows omit it.

V gene	J gene	clone size	CDR3 protein
TRBV6-1	.	.	CASSRGVETTSYEQYF
TRBV6-2/TRBV6-3	TRBJ2-1	.	CASTTGERRYEQFF
TRBV13	TRBJ1-1	many	CASSEQGRTEAFF
TRBV25-1	TRBJ2-7	many	CASSEQDRPEATYEQYF
TRBV28	TRBJ2-1	.	CASSLPREISYNEQFF
TRBV7-9	TRBJ1-2	many	CASSHTGTAYNYGYTF
TRBV7-9	TRBJ1-4	many	CASRRASNEKLFF
TRBV11-3	TRBJ1-2	.	CASSLEEGYGYTF
TRBV9	TRBJ2-3	.	CASSARTVSTDTQYF
TRBV5-6	TRBJ1-5	few	CASSSTGRINQPQHF
TRBV25-1	TRBJ1-1	.	CASRSPHGNTEAFF
TRBV5-1	TRBJ2-4	few	CASSQTFRDWGAKNIQYF
TRBV28	TRBJ1-6	.	CASSSDESPLHF
TRBV20-1	TRBJ2-7	.	CSATGTQTYEQYF
TRBV7-8	TRBJ1-5	many	CASSLGRELVNQPQHF
TRBV7-6	TRBJ2-7	many	CASSATGGEQYF
TRBV12-5	TRBJ2-2	many	CASGPAVLWNTGELFF
TRBV7-8	TRBJ1-2	.	CASSAYAGASLNYGYTF
TRBV12-3/TRBV12-4	TRBJ1-4	few	CASSPGPTTNEKLFF
TRBV20-1	TRBJ2-1	many	CSARAPPDRGNEQFF
TRBV30	TRBJ2-3	many	CAWSRGVSTDTQYF
TRBV9	TRBJ2-7	many	CASSPSRVWGYEQYF
TRBV19	TRBJ1-5	many	CASRDRDRAGVSANQPQHF
TRBV4-3	TRBJ2-7	.	CASSHGRDNPYEQYF
TRBV28	TRBJ1-6	many	CASSSQGDASPLHF
TRBV7-2	TRBJ2-3	many	CASSSTSGRRTDTQYF
TRBV4-1	TRBJ1-5	few	CASSPLGHRTRQPQHF
TRBV28	TRBJ1-3	.	CASNPTGGKSGNTIYF
TRBV9	TRBJ1-1	many	CASSPSQVGPSTEAFF
TRBV29-1	TRBJ2-2	many	CSVAGQGVATGELFF